Sequencing of this TCR beta chain was carried out in a study of identical twins. Study-level results: Zero-insertion findings could be partly confounded by invariant cells (MAIT and iNKT cells).

Template switching introduced a universal primer site, and the cDNA bore unique molecular identifiers. TCRdb itself ran the 5' RACE reads through MiXCR, one entry per CDR3 protein. Among roughly 220,000 distinct CDR3 sequences listed, about 6.7% were seen once. CDR1 and CDR2 from the germline V gene are SEHNR and FQNEAQ (reference sequence). This CDR3 has 16 amino acids. V lost 4 bases, J lost 0 bases, and 13 bases lay in between. This clonotype came up many times. Antigen specificity is unknown. The same sample was also used in a study of T cells expressing NK-cell markers. That source adds: Of CD8+ T cells, about 1.0-8% belonged to dominant NKG2C+ clonotypes in roughly six donors. Topping the CD3+CD56-NKG2C+ fraction as well were these clonotypes, in a few donors.

The V and J genes are TRBV7-9 and TRBJ1-3; maybe TRBD1 (5 bases). The sequenced sample consisted of CD8+ T cells sorted from blood. This clonotype originated in a woman aged 18-29 years in good health. The CDR3 DNA reads as TGTGCCAGCAGCTCATCGTCCGGGGCCTCTGGAAACACCATATATTTT. This gives the protein CASSSSSGASGNTIYF.